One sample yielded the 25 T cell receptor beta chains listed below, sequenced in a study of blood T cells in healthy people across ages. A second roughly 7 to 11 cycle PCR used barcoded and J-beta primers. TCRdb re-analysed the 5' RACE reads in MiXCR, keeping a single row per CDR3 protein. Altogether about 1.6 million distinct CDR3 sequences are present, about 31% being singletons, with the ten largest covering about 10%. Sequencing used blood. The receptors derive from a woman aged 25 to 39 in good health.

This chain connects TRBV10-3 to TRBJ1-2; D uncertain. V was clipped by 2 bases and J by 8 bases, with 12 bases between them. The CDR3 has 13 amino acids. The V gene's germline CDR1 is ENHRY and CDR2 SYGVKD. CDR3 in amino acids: CAISETGASGYTF. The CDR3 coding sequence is TGTGCCATCAGTGAGACGGGAGCCAGCGGCTACACCTTC.

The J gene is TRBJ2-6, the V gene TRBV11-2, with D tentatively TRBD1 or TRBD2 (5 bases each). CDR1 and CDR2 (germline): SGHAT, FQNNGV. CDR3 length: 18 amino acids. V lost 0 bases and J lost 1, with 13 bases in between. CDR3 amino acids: CASSLDAGTISGANVLTF. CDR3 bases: TGTGCCAGCAGCTTAGACGCAGGGACGATATCTGGGGCCAACGTCCTGACTTTC.

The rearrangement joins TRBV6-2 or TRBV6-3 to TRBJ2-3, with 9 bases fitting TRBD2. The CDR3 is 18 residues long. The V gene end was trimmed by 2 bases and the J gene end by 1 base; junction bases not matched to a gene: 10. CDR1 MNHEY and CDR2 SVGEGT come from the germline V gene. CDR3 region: CASSYTPPRLAGTDTQYF. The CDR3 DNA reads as TGTGCCAGCAGTTACACACCTCCTAGACTAGCGGGCACAGATACGCAGTATTTT.

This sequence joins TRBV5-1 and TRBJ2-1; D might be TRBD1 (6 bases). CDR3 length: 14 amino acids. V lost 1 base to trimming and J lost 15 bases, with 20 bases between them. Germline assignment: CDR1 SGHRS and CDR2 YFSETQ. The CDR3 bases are TGCGCCAGCAGCTTGAGACCTACAGGGTCTCACGCGTTCTTC. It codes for CASSLRPTGSHAFF. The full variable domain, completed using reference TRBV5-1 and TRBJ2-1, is KAGVTQTPRYLIKTRGQQVTLSCSPISGHRSVSWYQQTPGQGLQFLFEYFSETQRNKGNFPGRFSGRQFSNSRSEMNVSTLELGDSALYLCASSLRPTGSHAFFGPGTRLTVL.

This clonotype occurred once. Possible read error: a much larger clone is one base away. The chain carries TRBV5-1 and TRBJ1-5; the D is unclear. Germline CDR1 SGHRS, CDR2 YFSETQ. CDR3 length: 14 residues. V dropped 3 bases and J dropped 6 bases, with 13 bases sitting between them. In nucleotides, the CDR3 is TGCGCCAGCAGCTGGGAAGGGAACGCTCAGCCCCAGCATTTT. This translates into CASSWEGNAQPQHF. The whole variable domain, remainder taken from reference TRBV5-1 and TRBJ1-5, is KAGVTQTPRYLIKTRGQQVTLSCSPISGHRSVSWYQQTPGQGLQFLFEYFSETQRNKGNFPGRFSGRQFSNSRSEMNVSTLELGDSALYLCASSWEGNAQPQHFGDGTRLSIL.

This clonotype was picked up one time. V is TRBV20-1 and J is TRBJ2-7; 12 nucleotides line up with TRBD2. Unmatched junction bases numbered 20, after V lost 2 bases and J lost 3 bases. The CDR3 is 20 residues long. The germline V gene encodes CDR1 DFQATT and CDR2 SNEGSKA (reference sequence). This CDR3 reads CSARSIARLAGGPFVYEQYF. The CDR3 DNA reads TGCAGTGCTAGATCAATTGCGCGGCTAGCGGGAGGGCCTTTTGTCTACGAGCAGTACTTC.

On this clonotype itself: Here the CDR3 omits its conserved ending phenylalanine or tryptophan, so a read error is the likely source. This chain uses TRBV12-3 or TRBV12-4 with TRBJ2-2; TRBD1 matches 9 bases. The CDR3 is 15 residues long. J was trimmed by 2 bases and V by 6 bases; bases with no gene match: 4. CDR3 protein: CASSADRGNTGELFL. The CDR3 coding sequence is TGTGCCAGCAGCGCGGACAGGGGAAACACCGGGGAGCTGTTTTTG.

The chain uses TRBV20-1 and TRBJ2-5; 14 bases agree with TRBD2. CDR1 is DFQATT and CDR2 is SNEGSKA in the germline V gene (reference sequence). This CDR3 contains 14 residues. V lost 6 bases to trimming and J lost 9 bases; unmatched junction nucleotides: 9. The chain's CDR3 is CSATGLAGDGAQYF. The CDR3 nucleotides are TGCAGTGCCACGGGACTAGCGGGGGACGGGGCCCAGTACTTC.

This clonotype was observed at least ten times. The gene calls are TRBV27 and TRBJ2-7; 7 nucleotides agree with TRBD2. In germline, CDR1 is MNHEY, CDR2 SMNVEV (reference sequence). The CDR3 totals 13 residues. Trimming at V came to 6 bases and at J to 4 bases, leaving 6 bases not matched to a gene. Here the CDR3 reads CASSLLGGYEQYF. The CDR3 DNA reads TGTGCCAGCAGCTTGCTGGGGGGGTACGAGCAGTACTTC.

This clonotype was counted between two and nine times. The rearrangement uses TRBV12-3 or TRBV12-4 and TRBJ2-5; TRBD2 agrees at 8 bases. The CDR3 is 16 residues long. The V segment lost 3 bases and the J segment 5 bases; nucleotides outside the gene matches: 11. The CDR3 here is CASSFWASGLAETQYF. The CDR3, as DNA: TGTGCCAGCAGTTTCTGGGCTAGCGGGTTGGCGGAGACCCAGTACTTC.

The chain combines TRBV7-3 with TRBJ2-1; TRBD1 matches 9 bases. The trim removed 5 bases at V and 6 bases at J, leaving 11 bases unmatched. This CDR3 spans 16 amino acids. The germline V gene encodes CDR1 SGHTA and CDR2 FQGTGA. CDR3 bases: TGTGCCAGCAGCATTACGGGACAGGGTATGGCCAATGAGCAGTTCTTC. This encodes CASSITGQGMANEQFF.

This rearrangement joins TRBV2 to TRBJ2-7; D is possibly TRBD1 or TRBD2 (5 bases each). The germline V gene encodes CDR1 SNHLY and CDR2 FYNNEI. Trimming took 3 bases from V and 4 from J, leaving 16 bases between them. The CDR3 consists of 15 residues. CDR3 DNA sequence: TGTGCCAGCAGTGACCCGGGGCTATCGGGTTACGAGCAGTACTTC. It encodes CASSDPGLSGYEQYF.

The CDR3: CAWRFPLGAANEKLFF. The DNA of the CDR3 is TGTGCCTGGAGGTTTCCTCTAGGAGCGGCTAATGAAAAACTGTTTTTT. The genes are TRBV30 and TRBJ1-4; D uncertain. V lost 3 bases and J lost 3, with 17 bases in between. The CDR3 covers 16 residues. Germline V gene data show CDR1 as GTSNPN and CDR2 as SVGIG (reference sequence).

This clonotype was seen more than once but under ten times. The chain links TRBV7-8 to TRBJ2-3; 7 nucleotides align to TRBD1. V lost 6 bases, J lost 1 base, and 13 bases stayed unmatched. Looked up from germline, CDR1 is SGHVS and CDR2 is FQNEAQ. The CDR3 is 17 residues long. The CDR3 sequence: CASRLRQGPSRTDTQYF. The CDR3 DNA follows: TGTGCCAGCAGATTAAGACAGGGACCTTCCCGCACAGATACGCAGTATTTT.

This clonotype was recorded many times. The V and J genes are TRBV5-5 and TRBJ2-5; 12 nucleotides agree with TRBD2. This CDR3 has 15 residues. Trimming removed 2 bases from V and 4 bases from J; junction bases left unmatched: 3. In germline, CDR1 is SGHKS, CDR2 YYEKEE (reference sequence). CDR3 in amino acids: CASSFVTSGGETQYF. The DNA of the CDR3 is TGTGCCAGCAGCTTTGTGACTAGCGGGGGAGAGACCCAGTACTTC.

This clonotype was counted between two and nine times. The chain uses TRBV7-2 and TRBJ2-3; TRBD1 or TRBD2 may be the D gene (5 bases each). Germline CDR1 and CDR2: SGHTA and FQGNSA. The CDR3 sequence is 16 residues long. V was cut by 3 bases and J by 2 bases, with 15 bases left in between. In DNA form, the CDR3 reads TGTGCCAGCAGCTTCTCGTCCGGGGACGCCACAGATACGCAGTATTTT. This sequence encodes CASSFSSGDATDTQYF.

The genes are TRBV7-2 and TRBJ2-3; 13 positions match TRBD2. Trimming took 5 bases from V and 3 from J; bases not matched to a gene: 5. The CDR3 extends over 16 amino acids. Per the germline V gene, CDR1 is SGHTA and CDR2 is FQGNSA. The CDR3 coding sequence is TGTGCCAGCAGCCCAACTAGCGGGGGGGGTACAGATACGCAGTATTTT. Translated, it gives CASSPTSGGGTDTQYF.

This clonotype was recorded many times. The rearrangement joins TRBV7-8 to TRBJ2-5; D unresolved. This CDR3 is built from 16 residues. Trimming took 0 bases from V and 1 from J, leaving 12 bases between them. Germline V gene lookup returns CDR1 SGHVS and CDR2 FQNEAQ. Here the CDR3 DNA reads TGTGCCAGCAGCTTAGCGGACGCAAGGCCCCAAGAGACCCAGTACTTC. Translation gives CASSLADARPQETQYF.

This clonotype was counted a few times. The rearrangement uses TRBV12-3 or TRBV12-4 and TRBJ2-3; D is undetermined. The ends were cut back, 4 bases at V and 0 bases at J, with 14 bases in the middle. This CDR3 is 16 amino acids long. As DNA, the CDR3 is TGTGCCAGCAGTTCTCTAGTCCATGAAAGCACAGATACGCAGTATTTT. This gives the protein CASSSLVHESTDTQYF.

The CDR3 is CSALTMRNTEAFF. The CDR3 region has the DNA TGCAGTGCCCTCACTATGAGGAACACTGAAGCTTTCTTT. This chain uses TRBV20-1 with TRBJ1-1; D remains ambiguous. The CDR3 is made up of 13 amino acids. In germline, CDR1 is DFQATT, CDR2 SNEGSKA (reference sequence). V shed 6 bases and J shed 1 base, with 12 bases lying between them.

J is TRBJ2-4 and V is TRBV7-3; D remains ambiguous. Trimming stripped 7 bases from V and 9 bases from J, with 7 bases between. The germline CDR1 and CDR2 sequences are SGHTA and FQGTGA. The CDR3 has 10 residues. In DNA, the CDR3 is TGTGCCAGCACCTCTTCCATTCAGTACTTC. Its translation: CASTSSIQYF.

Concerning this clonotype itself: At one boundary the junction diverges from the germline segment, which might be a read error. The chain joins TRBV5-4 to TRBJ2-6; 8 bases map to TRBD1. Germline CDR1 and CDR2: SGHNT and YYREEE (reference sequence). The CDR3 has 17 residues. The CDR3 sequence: CAGSPVRQGSGANVLTF. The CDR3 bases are TGTGCCGGCAGCCCAGTAAGACAGGGGTCTGGGGCCAACGTCCTGACTTTC. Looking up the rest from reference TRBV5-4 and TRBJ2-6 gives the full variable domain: ETGVTQSPTHLIKTRGQQVTLRCSSQSGHNTVSWYQQALGQGPQFIFQYYREEENGRGNFPPRFSGLQFPNYSSELNVNALELDDSALYLCAGSPVRQGSGANVLTFGAGSRLTVL.

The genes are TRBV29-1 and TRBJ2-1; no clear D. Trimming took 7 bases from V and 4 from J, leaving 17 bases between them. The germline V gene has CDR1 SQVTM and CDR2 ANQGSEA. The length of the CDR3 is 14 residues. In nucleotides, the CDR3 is TGCAGCGCCGTTGGGCTAGAATCTTACAATGAGCAGTTCTTC. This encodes CSAVGLESYNEQFF.

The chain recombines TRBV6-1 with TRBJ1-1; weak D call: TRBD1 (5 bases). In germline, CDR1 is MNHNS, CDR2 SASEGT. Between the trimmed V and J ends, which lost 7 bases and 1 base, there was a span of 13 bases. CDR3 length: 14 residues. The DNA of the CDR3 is TGTGCCAGCACCCGTATGGGGCCGAACACTGAAGCTTTCTTT. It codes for CASTRMGPNTEAFF.

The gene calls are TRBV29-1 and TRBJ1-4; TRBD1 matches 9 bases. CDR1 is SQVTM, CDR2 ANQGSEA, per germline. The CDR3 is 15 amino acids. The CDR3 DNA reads TGCAGTGCTACCACTGGGACAGGGAAGTTAGAAAAACTGTTTTTT. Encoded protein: CSATTGTGKLEKLFF.